Below, 13 T cell receptor beta chains from the same sample are listed, as sequenced in a study of cytomegalovirus exposure and HLA in healthy donors. 13 Jbeta primers and 60 Vbeta primers were used for the PCR. TCRdb keeps only in-frame clones here, not all; method: immunoSEQ multiplex PCR. The sample lists 55,000 to 65,000 clones, under 80% seen once, with about 7% in the top ten. The specimen sequenced was PBMCs. Receptor source: a man aged 25 to 40 in good health and CMV-seropositive.

V gene TRBV28 combines with J gene TRBJ1-2, with TRBD1 matching over 8 bases. This CDR3 has 13 residues. Per germline, CDR1 MDHEN and CDR2 SYDVKM. V shed 6 bases and J 8 bases; nucleotides not matched to a gene: 8. The CDR3 bases are TGTGCCAGCAGGCTCGGACAGGGAGGAGGCTACACCTTC. The encoded protein is CASRLGQGGGYTF.

The chain links TRBV28 to TRBJ2-7; 15 bases agree with TRBD2. This CDR3 region has 20 residues. The V segment lost 6 bases and the J segment 2 bases; nucleotides outside the gene matches: 17. Per the germline V gene, CDR1 is MDHEN and CDR2 is SYDVKM. This chain's CDR3 is CASSPRGVGTSGGKPYEQYF. The DNA for the CDR3 is TGTGCCAGCAGCCCCAGAGGTGTAGGGACTAGCGGGGGGAAACCCTACGAGCAGTACTTC.

The chain recombines TRBV7-2 with TRBJ2-1; TRBD2 matches at 11 bases. Germline V lookup: CDR1 SGHTA, CDR2 FQGNSA. The CDR3 loop spans 16 amino acids. The V gene end was trimmed by 6 bases and the J gene end by 4 bases; junction bases not matched to a gene: 8. The CDR3 loop is CASSQRTSGPYNEQFF. In DNA, the CDR3 is TGTGCCAGCAGTCAGCGGACTAGCGGGCCTTACAATGAGCAGTTCTTC. The whole variable domain, filled in from reference TRBV7-2 and TRBJ2-1, reads GAGVSQSPSNKVTEKGKDVELRCDPISGHTALYWYRQSLGQGLEFLIYFQGNSAPDKSGLPSDRFSAERTGGSVSTLTIQRTQQEDSAVYLCASSQRTSGPYNEQFFGPGTRLTVL.

This clone was seen a single time. The genes are TRBV27 and TRBJ1-1; maybe TRBD1 (6 bases). The germline gives CDR1 MNHEY, CDR2 SMNVEV (reference sequence). V dropped 5 bases and J dropped 0 bases, with 19 bases sitting between them. The CDR3 loop spans 17 amino acids. CDR3 nucleotide sequence: TGTGCCAGCAGTCCCGACCGGGGGGGCGAATTGAACACTGAAGCTTTCTTT. It codes for CASSPDRGGELNTEAFF.

The rearrangement uses TRBV6-5 and TRBJ1-5, with 7 bases that match TRBD1. Trimming at V came to 6 bases and at J to 1 base, leaving 6 bases not matched to a gene. CDR1 MNHEY and CDR2 SVGAGI come from the germline V gene. The CDR3 extends over 15 amino acids. CDR3: CASRDRAESNQPQHF. The CDR3 DNA follows: TGTGCCAGCAGAGACAGGGCGGAAAGCAATCAGCCCCAGCATTTT.

This clone appeared once. The V and J genes are TRBV7-2 and TRBJ1-4; D is uncertain. Germline assignment: CDR1 SGHTA and CDR2 FQGNSA. Trimming took off 5 bases at V and 3 bases at J, with 16 bases between the two ends. This CDR3 has 16 amino acids. CDR3: CASSLGGGFSNEKLFF. In DNA, the CDR3 is TGTGCCAGCAGCCTCGGAGGAGGCTTCTCTAATGAAAAACTGTTTTTT.

The rearrangement links TRBV5-4 to TRBJ2-3; 7 bases line up with TRBD1. Looked up from germline, CDR1 is SGHNT and CDR2 is YYREEE (reference sequence). Trimming removed 0 bases from V and 2 bases from J; junction bases left unmatched: 3. The CDR3 spans 15 residues. CDR3: CASSLEGQPTDTQYF. The CDR3 DNA follows: TGTGCCAGCAGCTTGGAGGGACAGCCCACAGATACGCAGTATTTT.

The chain is built from TRBV7-2 and TRBJ2-2, with 8 bases matching TRBD2. V was clipped by 1 base and J by 1 base; unmatched bases: 5. Germline-derived CDR1 and CDR2 are SGHTA and FQGNSA. CDR3 length equals 17 residues. The chain's CDR3 is CASSLVVLAGNTGELFF. The CDR3 bases are TGTGCCAGCAGCTTAGTTGTTCTAGCGGGGAACACCGGGGAGCTGTTTTTT. The complete variable domain, with remaining parts taken from reference TRBV7-2 and TRBJ2-2, reads GAGVSQSPSNKVTEKGKDVELRCDPISGHTALYWYRQSLGQGLEFLIYFQGNSAPDKSGLPSDRFSAERTGGSVSTLTIQRTQQEDSAVYLCASSLVVLAGNTGELFFGEGSRLTVL.

The chain carries TRBV19 and TRBJ1-4; D perhaps matches TRBD1 (5 bases). Germline-derived CDR1 and CDR2 are LNHDA and SQIVND (reference sequence). V shed 5 bases and J shed 3 bases, with 13 bases lying between them. The CDR3 sequence is 15 residues long. Here the CDR3 reads CASSAWTNPNEKLFF. CDR3 coding DNA: TGTGCCAGTAGTGCCTGGACAAACCCTAATGAAAAACTGTTTTTT.

The V call is TRBV5-1, the J call TRBJ1-2; D is undetermined. The CDR3 length is 17 residues. Looked up from germline, CDR1 is SGHRS and CDR2 is YFSETQ. V lost 1 base and J lost 1, with 17 bases in between. This CDR3 is CASSLSGSLVVNYGYTF. CDR3 nucleotides: TGCGCCAGCAGCTTGTCGGGGAGTTTAGTGGTTAACTATGGCTACACCTTC.

The gene calls are TRBV5-4 and TRBJ1-5; TRBD1 agrees at 8 bases. The CDR3 contains 12 residues. Germline V CDR1 and CDR2: SGHNT, YYREEE (reference sequence). The V and J ends lost 6 bases and 6 bases, in that order; junction bases with no gene match: 2. DNA for the CDR3: TGTGCCAGCACAGGGGGCGTTCAGCCCCAGCATTTT. Protein: CASTGGVQPQHF.

The gene calls are TRBV11-2 and TRBJ2-3; 7 bases line up with TRBD2. The CDR3 is made up of 15 amino acids. CDR1 SGHAT and CDR2 FQNNGV come from the germline V gene. J lost 10 bases, V lost 4 bases, and 14 bases had no gene match. The CDR3 nucleotides are TGTGCCAGCAGCTCGAACAGCGGGGCAAGGGGATCGCAGTATTTT. It codes for CASSSNSGARGSQYF.

V and J are TRBV6-5 and TRBJ1-2; D is uncertain. This CDR3 contains 12 residues. V lost 10 bases and J 1 base, leaving 10 bases between the germline ends. CDR1 and CDR2 (germline): MNHEY, SVGAGI. DNA for the CDR3: TGTGCCATCGGAGGGATTAACTATGGCTACACCTTC. This translates into CAIGGINYGYTF.